This TCR beta chain is drawn from a study of spatial heterogeneity in lung cancer. TCRdb passed the 5' RACE reads through MiXCR, listing each CDR3 protein once. The sample records some 37,000 distinct CDR3 sequences, roughly 5.5% being singletons. Time point denoted: sample taken at primary tumor resection. Without sorting, whole RNA was sequenced from tumor, nontumor lung or frozen PBMC. The approximately 72 donors had untreated early-stage non-small cell lung cancer. Concerning this clonotype: A single base separates this from a much larger clone, so it may be a read error.

This CDR3 has 14 amino acids. With V trimmed by 10 bases and J by 3 bases, 12 bases remained unmatched. Per germline, CDR1 MNHNS and CDR2 SASEGT. Material: PBMCs, obtained at surgery. The chain joins TRBV6-1 to TRBJ2-7, with 7 bases fitting TRBD1. The sequence was obtained from a female donor with early-stage non-small cell lung cancer. This CDR3 reads CANRTTGTDYEQYF. CDR3 sequence (DNA): TGTGCCAACAGAACTACCGGGACAGACTACGAGCAGTACTTC.